These T cell receptor beta chains were read from a single sample in a study of identical twins. A single record per CDR3 protein comes from TCRdb applying MiXCR to the 5' RACE reads. The sample consists of about 890,000 distinct CDR3 sequences, around an eighth of them appearing once. These same data were also listed under a study on yellow fever vaccine responses in identical twins.

The sample comprised PBMCs. All receptors come from a woman under 30 in good health. CDR3s include the opening cysteine and the closing phenylalanine or tryptophan. A D gene is named only where the DNA matches it firmly. Only part of the rows carry a size: once, few, many, or a class if the clone is expanded.

>.|many|TRBV25-1|TRBJ1-1
TGTGCCAGCAGTTATGGGGGGGGACGGATAAACACTGAAGCTTTCTTT
CASSYGGGRINTEAFF
>TRBD1|few|TRBV6-1|TRBJ2-2
TGTGCCAGCAGTGTCCCGGGACAGGAGAACACCGGGGAGCTGTTTTTT
CASSVPGQENTGELFF
>.|.|TRBV7-9|TRBJ1-2
TGTGCCAGCAGCTTAGCGCCAGAGAACTATGGCTACACCTTC
CASSLAPENYGYTF
>.|few|TRBV7-6|TRBJ2-2
TGTGCCAGCAGCTTATATCGGCTAAACACCGGGGAGCTGTTTTTT
CASSLYRLNTGELFF
>.|.|TRBV28|TRBJ2-4
TGTGCCAGCAGTTTTTTGCGCGAAGCCAAAAACATTCAGTACTTC
CASSFLREAKNIQYF
>.|.|TRBV12-3/TRBV12-4|TRBJ2-7
TGTGCCAGCAGTTATTCGATGGGGGGCGAGCAGTACTTC
CASSYSMGGEQYF
>.|.|TRBV28|TRBJ2-1
TGTGCCAGCAGTTGGGTGAACGGCAATGAGCAGTTCTTC
CASSWVNGNEQFF
>TRBD1|.|TRBV11-1|TRBJ2-1
TGTGCCAGCAGCCCAGGACAGGGGAGCGTCAATGAGCAGTTCTTC
CASSPGQGSVNEQFF
>.|many|TRBV4-1|TRBJ2-1
TGCGCCAGCAGCCAAGGCCTCCTAGCCGATGAGCAGTTCTTC
CASSQGLLADEQFF
>.|.|TRBV7-9|TRBJ2-1
TGTGCCAGCAGCTACTCCAACAGGGCGGCGGGAGTGGAGTTCTTC
CASSYSNRAAGVEFF
>.|.|TRBV27|TRBJ1-2
TGTGCCAGCTCCCGTGGAGTTGGCTATGGCTACACCTTC
CASSRGVGYGYTF
>TRBD1|many|TRBV5-5|TRBJ1-5
TGTGCCAGCAGCTTCAGAAGACAGGGGCAGCCCCAGCATTTT
CASSFRRQGQPQHF
>.|.|TRBV19|TRBJ2-3
TGTGCCAGTAGTATTACCCAAATCCCGGAGCCGACGGGGATAAATACGCAGTATTTT
CASSITQIPEPTGINTQYF
>TRBD1|few|TRBV29-1|TRBJ1-4
TGCAGCGTTGGGGTGGACAGGGCCCGGGAAAAACTGTTTTTT
CSVGVDRAREKLFF
>TRBD1|many|TRBV28|TRBJ1-1
TGTGCCAGCAGTTTCGCCTTGGCAGGGGGAATGAACACTGAAGCTTTCTTT
CASSFALAGGMNTEAFF
>.|many|TRBV7-2|TRBJ2-1
TGTGCCAGCAGCTTAGCCCTACTAGTAACCTACAATGAGCAGTTCTTC
CASSLALLVTYNEQFF
>.|.|TRBV6-5|TRBJ1-5
TGTGCCAGCAGTTACTCGCCCCCTGCCACCTCGGCCCAGCCCCAGCATTTT
CASSYSPPATSAQPQHF
>.|few|TRBV6-1|TRBJ2-2
TGTGCCAGCAGTGCATTAGGAGATTCTTCCGGGGAGCTGTTTTTT
CASSALGDSSGELFF
>TRBD2|.|TRBV9|TRBJ2-3
TGTGCCAGCAGCCCTCGGGGGGGCGACACGGGCGCAGATACGCAGTATTTT
CASSPRGGDTGADTQYF
>.|.|TRBV7-9|TRBJ2-7
TGTGCCAGCAGCTTAGATTCATATGCGCAGTACTTC
CASSLDSYAQYF
>TRBD1|.|TRBV11-1|TRBJ2-1
TGTGCCAGCAGCTTAGGGACAGGGTTAGAATACAATGAGCAGTTCTTC
CASSLGTGLEYNEQFF
>.|few|TRBV10-3|TRBJ2-3
TGTGCCATCAGCGGCAGGGCCGCCAACACAGATACGCAGTATTTT
CAISGRAANTDTQYF
>TRBD2|few|TRBV14|TRBJ2-1
TGTGCCAGCAGCCAAGGGACCGCGGCGGGAGTCTCCTACAATGAGCAGTTCTTC
CASSQGTAAGVSYNEQFF
>.|.|TRBV10-3|TRBJ1-1
TGTGCCATCAGTGATTTCGAGGTCGCTGAAGCTTTCTTT
CAISDFEVAEAFF
>TRBD2|many|TRBV28|TRBJ2-7
TGTGCCAGCAGTTTAGGCGGGAGAAACTCCTACGAGCAGTACTTC
CASSLGGRNSYEQYF
>TRBD1|few|TRBV19|TRBJ2-1
TGTGCCAGTACCCCGGGACAGACATACAATGAGCAGTTCTTC
CASTPGQTYNEQFF
>TRBD1|few|TRBV9|TRBJ2-1
TGTGCCAGCAGCGACACCGGGACAGCTTACAATGAGCAGTTCTTC
CASSDTGTAYNEQFF
>.|.|TRBV24-1|TRBJ2-5
TGTGCCACCAACACGGCGGGGCAAGAGACCCAGTACTTC
CATNTAGQETQYF
>TRBD2|once|TRBV15|TRBJ2-4
TGTGCCACCAGCAGAGATAACCCTCGGGGGGACGTTATTCAGTACTTC
CATSRDNPRGDVIQYF